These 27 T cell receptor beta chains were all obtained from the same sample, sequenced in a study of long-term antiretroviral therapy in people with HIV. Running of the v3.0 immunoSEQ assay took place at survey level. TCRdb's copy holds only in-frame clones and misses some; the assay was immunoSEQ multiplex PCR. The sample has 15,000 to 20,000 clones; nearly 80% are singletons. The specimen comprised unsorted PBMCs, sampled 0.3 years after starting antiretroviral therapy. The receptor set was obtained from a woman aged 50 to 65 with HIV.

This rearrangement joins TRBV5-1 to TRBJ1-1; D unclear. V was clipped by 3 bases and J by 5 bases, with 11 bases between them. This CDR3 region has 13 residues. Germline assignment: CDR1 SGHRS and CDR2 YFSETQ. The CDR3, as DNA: TGCGCCAGCAGCTCAGCGCTGAGGACTGAAGCTTTCTTT. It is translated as CASSSALRTEAFF.

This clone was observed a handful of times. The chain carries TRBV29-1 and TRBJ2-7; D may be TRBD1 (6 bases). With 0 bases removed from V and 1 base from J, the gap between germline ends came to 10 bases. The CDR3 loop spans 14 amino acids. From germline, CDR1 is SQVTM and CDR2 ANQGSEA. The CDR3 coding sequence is TGCAGCGTTGAAGAGGGGGCGAGATCCTACGAGCAGTACTTC. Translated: CSVEEGARSYEQYF.

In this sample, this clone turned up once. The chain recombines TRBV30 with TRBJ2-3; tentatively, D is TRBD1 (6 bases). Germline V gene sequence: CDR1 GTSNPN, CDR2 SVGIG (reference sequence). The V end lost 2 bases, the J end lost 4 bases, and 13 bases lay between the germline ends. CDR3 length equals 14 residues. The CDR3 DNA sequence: TGTGCCTGGAGTATTGGGGGCACTTCAGATACGCAGTATTTT. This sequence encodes CAWSIGGTSDTQYF.

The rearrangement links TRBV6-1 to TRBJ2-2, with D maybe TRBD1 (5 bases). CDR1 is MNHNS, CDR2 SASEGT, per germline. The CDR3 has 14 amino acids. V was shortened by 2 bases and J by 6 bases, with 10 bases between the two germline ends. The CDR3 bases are TGTGCCAGCAGTGAACCAGGGATGGCCGGGGAGCTGTTTTTT. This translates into CASSEPGMAGELFF.

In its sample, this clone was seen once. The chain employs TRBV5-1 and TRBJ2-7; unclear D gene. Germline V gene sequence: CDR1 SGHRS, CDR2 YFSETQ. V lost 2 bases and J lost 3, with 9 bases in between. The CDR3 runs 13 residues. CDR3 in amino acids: CASSFDGLYEQYF. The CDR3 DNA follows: TGCGCCAGCAGCTTTGACGGCCTCTACGAGCAGTACTTC.

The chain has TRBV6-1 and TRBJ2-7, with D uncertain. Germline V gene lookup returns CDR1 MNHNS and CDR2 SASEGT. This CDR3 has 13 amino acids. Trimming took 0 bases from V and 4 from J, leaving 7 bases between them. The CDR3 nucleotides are TGTGCCAGCAGTGAAGCGGACGGGTACGAGCAGTACGTC. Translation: CASSEADGYEQYV.

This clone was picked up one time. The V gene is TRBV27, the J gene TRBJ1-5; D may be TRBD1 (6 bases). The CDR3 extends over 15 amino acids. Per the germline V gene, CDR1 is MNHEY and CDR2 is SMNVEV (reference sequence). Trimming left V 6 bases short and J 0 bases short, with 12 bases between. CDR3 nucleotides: TGTGCCAGCAGATTGGACAGATATAGCAATCAGCCCCAGCATTTT. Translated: CASRLDRYSNQPQHF.

The CDR3 loop reads CASSTIQGGNSPLHF. The CDR3 DNA is TGCGCCAGCAGCACGATACAGGGTGGGAATTCACCCCTCCACTTT. V usage is TRBV5-1 and J usage is TRBJ1-6; a possible D gene is TRBD1 (6 bases). The germline CDR1 and CDR2 sequences are SGHRS and YFSETQ. This CDR3 has 15 residues. V lost 4 bases to trimming and J lost 7 bases, with 15 bases between them.

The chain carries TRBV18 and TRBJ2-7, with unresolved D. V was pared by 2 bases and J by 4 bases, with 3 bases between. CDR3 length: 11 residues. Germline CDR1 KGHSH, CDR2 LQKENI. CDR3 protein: CASSPGYEQYF. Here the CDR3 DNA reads TGTGCCAGCTCACCAGGGTACGAGCAGTACTTC. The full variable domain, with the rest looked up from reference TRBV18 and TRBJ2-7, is NAGVMQNPRHLVRRRGQEARLRCSPMKGHSHVYWYRQLPEEGLKFMVYLQKENIIDESGMPKERFSAEFPKEGPSILRIQQVVRGDSAAYFCASSPGYEQYFGPGTRLTVT.

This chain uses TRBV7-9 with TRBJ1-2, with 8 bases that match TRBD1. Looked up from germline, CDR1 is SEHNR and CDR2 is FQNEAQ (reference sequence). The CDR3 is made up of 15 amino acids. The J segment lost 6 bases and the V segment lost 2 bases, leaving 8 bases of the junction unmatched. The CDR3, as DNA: TGTGCCAGCAGCTTACCCTTGACAGGGGAAAATGGCTACACCTTC. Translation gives CASSLPLTGENGYTF.

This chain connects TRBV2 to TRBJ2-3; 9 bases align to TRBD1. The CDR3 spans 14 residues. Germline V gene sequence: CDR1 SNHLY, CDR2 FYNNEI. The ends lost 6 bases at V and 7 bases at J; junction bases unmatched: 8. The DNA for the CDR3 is TGTGCCAGCAGACCGGGACAGGGACCTAATACGCAGTATTTT. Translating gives CASRPGQGPNTQYF. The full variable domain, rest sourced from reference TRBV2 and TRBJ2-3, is EPEVTQTPSHQVTQMGQEVILRCVPISNHLYFYWYRQILGQKVEFLVSFYNNEISEKSEIFDDQFSVERPDGSNFTLKIRSTKLEDSAMYFCASRPGQGPNTQYFGPGTRLTVL.

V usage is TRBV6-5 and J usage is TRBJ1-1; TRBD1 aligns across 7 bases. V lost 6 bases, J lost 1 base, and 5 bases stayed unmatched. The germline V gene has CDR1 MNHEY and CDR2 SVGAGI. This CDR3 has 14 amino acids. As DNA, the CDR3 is TGTGCCAGCAGACGAGACAGGGCGAACACTGAAGCTTTCTTT. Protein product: CASRRDRANTEAFF.

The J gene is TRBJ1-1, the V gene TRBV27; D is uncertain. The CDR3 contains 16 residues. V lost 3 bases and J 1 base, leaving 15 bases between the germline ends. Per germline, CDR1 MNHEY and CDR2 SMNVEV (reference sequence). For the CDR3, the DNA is TGTGCCAGCAGTTTCACGGTCGAGAGGAAGAACACTGAAGCTTTCTTT. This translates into CASSFTVERKNTEAFF.

This CDR3 is CASSEPGSATNEKLFF. Here the CDR3 DNA reads TGCGCCAGCAGCGAGCCGGGGAGTGCAACTAATGAAAAACTGTTTTTT. The rearrangement links TRBV4-1 to TRBJ1-4; no definite D call. The CDR3 is 16 amino acids. Germline CDR1 MGHRA, CDR2 YSYEKL. V was cut by 5 bases and J by 0 bases, with 13 bases left in between.

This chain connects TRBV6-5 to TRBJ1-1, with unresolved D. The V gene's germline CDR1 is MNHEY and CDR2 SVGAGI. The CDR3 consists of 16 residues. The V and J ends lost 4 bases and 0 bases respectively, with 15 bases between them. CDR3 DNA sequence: TGTGCCAGCAGTTTGGCGGACCCTTCCATGAACACTGAAGCTTTCTTT. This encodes CASSLADPSMNTEAFF.

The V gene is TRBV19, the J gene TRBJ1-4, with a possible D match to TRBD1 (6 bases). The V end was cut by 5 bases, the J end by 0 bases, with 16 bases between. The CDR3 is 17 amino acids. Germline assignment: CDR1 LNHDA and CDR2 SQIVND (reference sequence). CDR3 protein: CASSLQGTDPTNEKLFF. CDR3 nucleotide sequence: TGTGCCAGTAGTTTACAGGGTACGGACCCAACTAATGAAAAACTGTTTTTT.

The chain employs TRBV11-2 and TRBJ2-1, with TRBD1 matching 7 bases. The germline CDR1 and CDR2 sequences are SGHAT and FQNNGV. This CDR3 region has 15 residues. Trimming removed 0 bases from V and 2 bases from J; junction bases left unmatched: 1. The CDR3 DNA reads TGTGCCAGCAGCTTAGAAGGGGGCACCTACAATGAGCAGTTCTTC. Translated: CASSLEGGTYNEQFF.

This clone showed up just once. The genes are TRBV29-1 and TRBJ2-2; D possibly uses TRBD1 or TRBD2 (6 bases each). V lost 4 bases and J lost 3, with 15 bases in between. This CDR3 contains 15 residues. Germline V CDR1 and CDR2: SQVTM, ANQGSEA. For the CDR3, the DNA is TGCAGCGTTGGGGGAGGCAGGGGAGACACCGGGGAGCTGTTTTTT. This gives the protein CSVGGGRGDTGELFF.

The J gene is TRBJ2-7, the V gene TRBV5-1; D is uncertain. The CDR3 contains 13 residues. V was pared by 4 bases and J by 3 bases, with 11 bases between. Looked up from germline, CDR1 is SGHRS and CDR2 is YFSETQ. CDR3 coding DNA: TGCGCCAGCAGCGTCGGACGAGGCTACGAGCAGTACGTC. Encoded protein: CASSVGRGYEQYV.

The CDR3 loop reads CSVASGNTEAFF. CDR3 sequence (DNA): TGCAGCGTTGCCTCGGGCAACACTGAAGCTTTCTTT. The chain uses TRBV29-1 and TRBJ1-1; D is unresolved. CDR1 and CDR2 from the germline V gene are SQVTM and ANQGSEA. Trimming pared 4 bases from V and 2 bases from J, leaving 8 bases between. This CDR3 region has 12 residues. Full variable domain (remainder filled in from reference TRBV29-1 and TRBJ1-1): SAVISQKPSRDICQRGTSLTIQCQVDSQVTMMFWYRQQPGQSLTLIATANQGSEATYESGFVIDKFPISRPNLTFSTLTVSNMSPEDSSIYLCSVASGNTEAFFGQGTRLTVV.

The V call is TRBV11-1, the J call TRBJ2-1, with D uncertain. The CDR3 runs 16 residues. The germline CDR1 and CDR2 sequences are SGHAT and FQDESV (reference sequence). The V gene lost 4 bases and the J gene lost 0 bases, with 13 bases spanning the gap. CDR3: CASSSAGRSSYNEQFF. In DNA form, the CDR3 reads TGTGCCAGCAGCTCGGCCGGCCGCAGCTCCTACAATGAGCAGTTCTTC.

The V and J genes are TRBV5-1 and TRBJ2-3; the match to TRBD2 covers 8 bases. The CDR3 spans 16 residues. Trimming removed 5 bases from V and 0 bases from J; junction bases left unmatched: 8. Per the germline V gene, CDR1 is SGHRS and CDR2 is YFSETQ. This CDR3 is CASRIKLAASTDTQYF. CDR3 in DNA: TGCGCCAGCAGGATTAAACTAGCGGCCAGCACAGATACGCAGTATTTT.

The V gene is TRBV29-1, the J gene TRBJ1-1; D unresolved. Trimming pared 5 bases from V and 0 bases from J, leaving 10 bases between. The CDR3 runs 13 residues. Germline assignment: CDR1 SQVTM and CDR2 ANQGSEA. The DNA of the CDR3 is TGCAGCGTTTCAAAGGCGGTGAACACTGAAGCTTTCTTT. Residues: CSVSKAVNTEAFF.

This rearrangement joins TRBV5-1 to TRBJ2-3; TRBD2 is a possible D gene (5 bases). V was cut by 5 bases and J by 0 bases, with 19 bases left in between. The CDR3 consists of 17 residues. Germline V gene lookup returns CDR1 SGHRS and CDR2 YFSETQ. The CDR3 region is CASSLGSGNPSTDTQYF. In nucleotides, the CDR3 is TGCGCCAGCAGTCTAGGGAGCGGCAACCCTAGCACAGATACGCAGTATTTT.

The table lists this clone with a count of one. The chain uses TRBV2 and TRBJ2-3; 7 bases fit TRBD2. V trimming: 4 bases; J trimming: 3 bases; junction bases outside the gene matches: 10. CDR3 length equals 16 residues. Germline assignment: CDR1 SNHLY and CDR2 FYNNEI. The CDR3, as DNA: TGTGCCAGCAGTGTCAACAAACTAGCGTCGACAGATACGCAGTATTTT. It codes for CASSVNKLASTDTQYF.

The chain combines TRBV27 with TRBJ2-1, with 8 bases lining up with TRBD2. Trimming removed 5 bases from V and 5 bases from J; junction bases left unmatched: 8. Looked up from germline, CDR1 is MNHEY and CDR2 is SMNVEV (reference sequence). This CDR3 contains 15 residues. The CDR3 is CASSPRAGGNNEQFF. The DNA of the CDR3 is TGTGCCAGCAGTCCCCGCGCGGGGGGTAACAATGAGCAGTTCTTC.

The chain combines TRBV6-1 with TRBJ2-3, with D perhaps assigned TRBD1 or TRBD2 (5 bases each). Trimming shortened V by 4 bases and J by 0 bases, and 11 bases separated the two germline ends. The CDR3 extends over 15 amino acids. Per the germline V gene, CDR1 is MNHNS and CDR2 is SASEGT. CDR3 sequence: CASSAGTSSTDTQYF. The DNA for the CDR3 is TGTGCCAGCAGTGCTGGGACGTCTAGCACAGATACGCAGTATTTT.